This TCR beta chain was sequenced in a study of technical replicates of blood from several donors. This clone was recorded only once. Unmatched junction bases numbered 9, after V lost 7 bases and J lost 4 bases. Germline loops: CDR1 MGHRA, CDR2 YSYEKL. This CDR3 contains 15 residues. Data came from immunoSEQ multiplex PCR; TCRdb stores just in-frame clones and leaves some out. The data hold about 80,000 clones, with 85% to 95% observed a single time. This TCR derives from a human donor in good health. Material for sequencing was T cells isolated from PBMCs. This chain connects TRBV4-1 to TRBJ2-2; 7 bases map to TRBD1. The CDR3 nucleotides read TGCGCCAGCACTCCGGACAGGATAAGCACCGGGGAGCTGTTTTTT. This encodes CASTPDRISTGELFF.